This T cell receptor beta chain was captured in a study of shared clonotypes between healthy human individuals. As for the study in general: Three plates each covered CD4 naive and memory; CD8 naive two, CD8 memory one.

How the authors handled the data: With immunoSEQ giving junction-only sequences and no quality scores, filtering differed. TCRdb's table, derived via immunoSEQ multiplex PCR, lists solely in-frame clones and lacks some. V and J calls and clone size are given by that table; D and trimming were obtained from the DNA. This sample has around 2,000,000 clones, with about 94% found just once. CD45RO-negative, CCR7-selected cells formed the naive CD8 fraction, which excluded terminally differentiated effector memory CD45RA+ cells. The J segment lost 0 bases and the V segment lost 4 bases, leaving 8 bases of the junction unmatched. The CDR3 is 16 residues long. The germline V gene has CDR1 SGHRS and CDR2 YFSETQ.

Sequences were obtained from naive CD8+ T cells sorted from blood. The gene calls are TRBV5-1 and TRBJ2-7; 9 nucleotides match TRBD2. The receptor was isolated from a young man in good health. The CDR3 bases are TGCGCCAGCAGCCCAGGGACTAGCATTTCCTCCTACGAGCAGTACTTC. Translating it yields CASSPGTSISSYEQYF. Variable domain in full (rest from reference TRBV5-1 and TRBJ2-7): KAGVTQTPRYLIKTRGQQVTLSCSPISGHRSVSWYQQTPGQGLQFLFEYFSETQRNKGNFPGRFSGRQFSNSRSEMNVSTLELGDSALYLCASSPGTSISSYEQYFGPGTRLTVT.